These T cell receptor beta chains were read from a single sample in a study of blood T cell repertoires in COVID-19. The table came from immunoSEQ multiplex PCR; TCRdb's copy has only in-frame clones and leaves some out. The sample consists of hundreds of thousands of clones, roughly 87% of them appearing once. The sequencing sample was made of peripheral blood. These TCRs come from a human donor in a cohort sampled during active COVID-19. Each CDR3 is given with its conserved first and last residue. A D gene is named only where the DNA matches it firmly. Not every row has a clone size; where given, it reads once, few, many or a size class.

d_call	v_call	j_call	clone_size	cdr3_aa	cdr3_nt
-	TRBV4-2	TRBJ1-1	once	CASRTVTNTEAFF	TGTGCCAGCAGGACAGTAACAAACACTGAAGCTTTCTTT
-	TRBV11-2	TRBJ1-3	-	CASSLSTGSSGNTIYF	TGTGCCAGCAGCTTATCTACAGGCAGCTCTGGAAACACCATATATTTT
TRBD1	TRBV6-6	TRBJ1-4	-	CASRNAGTGGEKLFF	TGTGCCAGCAGGAACGCCGGGACAGGGGGTGAAAAACTGTTTTTT
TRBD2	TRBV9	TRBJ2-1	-	CASSVAQREWNEQFF	TGTGCCAGCAGCGTAGCTCAGCGGGAGTGGAATGAGCAGTTCTTC
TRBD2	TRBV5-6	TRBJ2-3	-	CASSLRLAGSWNTQYF	TGTGCCAGCAGCTTGAGACTAGCGGGGAGCTGGAATACGCAGTATTTT
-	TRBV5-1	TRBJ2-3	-	CASSQKPGSSTDTQYF	TGCGCCAGCAGCCAAAAACCAGGGTCTAGCACAGATACGCAGTATTTT
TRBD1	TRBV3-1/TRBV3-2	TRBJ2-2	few	CASTGGGGGELFF	TGTGCCAGCACAGGGGGCGGTGGCGGGGAGCTGTTTTTT
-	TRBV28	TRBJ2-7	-	CASRNGGSSYEQYF	TGTGCCAGCAGGAATGGTGGGAGCTCCTACGAGCAGTACTTC
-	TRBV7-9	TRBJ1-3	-	CASSLLARGGNTIYF	TGTGCCAGCAGCTTATTGGCCAGGGGAGGAAACACCATATATTTT
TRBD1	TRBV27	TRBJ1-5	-	CASSNQRQGHQPQHF	TGTGCCAGCAGTAACCAAAGACAGGGTCATCAGCCCCAGCATTTT
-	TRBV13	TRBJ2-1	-	CASSLASVNNEQFF	TGTGCCAGCAGCTTGGCCAGTGTTAACAATGAGCAGTTCTTC
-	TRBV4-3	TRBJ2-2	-	CASSQDGSNTGELFF	TGCGCCAGCAGCCAAGATGGGAGCAACACCGGGGAGCTGTTTTTT
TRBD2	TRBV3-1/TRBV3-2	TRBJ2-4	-	CASSQDISRGGGIQYF	TGTGCCAGCAGCCAAGATATTTCACGGGGGGGAGGAATTCAGTACTTC
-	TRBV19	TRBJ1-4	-	CASDRKVKEKLFF	TGTGCCAGTGACAGAAAGGTGAAGGAAAAACTGTTTTTT
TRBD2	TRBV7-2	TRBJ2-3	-	CASSPLTGGSTDTQYF	TGTGCCAGCAGCCCCCTTACGGGAGGAAGCACAGATACGCAGTATTTT
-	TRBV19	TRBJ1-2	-	CASSIGGRTSDGYTF	TGTGCCAGTAGTATAGGGGGCAGGACGTCGGATGGCTACACCTTC
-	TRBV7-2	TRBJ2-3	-	CASSLDLDTQYF	TGTGCCAGCAGCTTAGACTTGGATACGCAGTATTTT
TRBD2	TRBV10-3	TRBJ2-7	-	CAIRDQIAGERSYEQYF	TGTGCCATCAGAGACCAAATAGCGGGAGAGAGGTCCTACGAGCAGTACTTC
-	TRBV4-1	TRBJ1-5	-	CASSQVSRQYSNQPQHF	TGCGCCAGCAGCCAAGTATCGCGACAGTATAGCAATCAGCCCCAGCATTTT
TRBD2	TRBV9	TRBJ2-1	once	CASSPHVAGPKNEQFF	TGTGCCAGCAGTCCGCACGTAGCGGGACCTAAGAATGAGCAGTTCTTC
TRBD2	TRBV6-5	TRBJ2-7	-	CASRPGTSSGDEQYF	TGTGCCAGCCGCCCCGGGACTAGCAGTGGTGACGAGCAGTACTTC